This T cell receptor (beta chain) originates from a study of cytomegalovirus exposure and HLA in healthy donors. Overall study context: About four fifths of some 390 genotyped donors fell in the Caucasian-associated ancestry cluster.

Primers: 60 Vbeta forward and 13 Jbeta reverse. The protocol was immunoSEQ multiplex PCR, while the TCRdb copy is restricted to in-frame clones and leaves out a portion. The sample yields roughly 130,000 clones, about 79% seen once. Findings of the study overall: Accurate prediction of most subjects' HLA-A and HLA-B alleles from TCR beta sequences was reported. Association of a missense DCLRE1C variant with TCR beta V- and J-gene trimming was reported in a later analysis.

This CDR3 has 16 amino acids. Germline V gene sequence: CDR1 MNHNY, CDR2 SVGAGI (reference sequence). Between the trimmed V and J ends, which lost 5 bases and 9 bases, there was a span of 20 bases. Points on this clone: The antigen remains unidentified.

Sample: PBMCs. The TCR was taken from a woman between 18 and 29 years old in good health and CMV-seropositive. The chain is built from TRBV6-6 and TRBJ1-6; no firm D call. The CDR3 spells CASSLLSSSSSSPLHF. CDR3 sequence (DNA): TGTGCCAGCAGTCTCCTTTCATCGTCGTCTAGTTCACCCCTCCACTTT.